Below, one T cell receptor (beta chain) is given with its context. These data come from a study of OX40 agonist ivuxolimab in advanced cancers. A history of autoimmune disease or systemic immunosuppression excluded patients. Some clones are missing from TCRdb's copy, which holds only in-frame ones; the method was immunoSEQ multiplex PCR. The repertoire holds tens of thousands of clones, with around nine tenths as singletons. J lost 2 bases, V lost 5 bases, and 2 bases had no gene match. The CDR3 sequence is 13 residues long. Germline CDR1 and CDR2: GTSNPN and SVGIG (reference sequence). This receptor was obtained from an adult with an advanced solid tumor such as melanoma, head and neck, liver or kidney cancer. The V and J genes are TRBV30 and TRBJ1-1; TRBD1 aligns across 10 bases. The specimen comprised CD4+ or CD8+ T cells sorted from blood, sampled in a trial of the OX40 agonist ivuxolimab. The DNA of the CDR3 is TGTGCCTGGGACAGGGGGCAAAACACTGAAGCTTTCTTT. This sequence encodes CAWDRGQNTEAFF.